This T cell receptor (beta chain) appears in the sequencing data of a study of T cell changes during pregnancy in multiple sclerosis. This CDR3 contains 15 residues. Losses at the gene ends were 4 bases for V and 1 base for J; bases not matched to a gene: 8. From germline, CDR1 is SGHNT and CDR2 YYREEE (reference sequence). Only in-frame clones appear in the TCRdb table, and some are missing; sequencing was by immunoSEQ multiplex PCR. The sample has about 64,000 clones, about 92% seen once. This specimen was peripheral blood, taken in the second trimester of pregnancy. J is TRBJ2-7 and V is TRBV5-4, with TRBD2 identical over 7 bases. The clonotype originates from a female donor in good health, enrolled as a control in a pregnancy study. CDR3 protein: CASSTGGVLSYEQYF. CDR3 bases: TGTGCCAGCAGCACGGGGGGAGTGCTATCCTACGAGCAGTACTTC.